Sequencing of this T cell receptor beta chain was carried out in a study of patients and donors after allogeneic stem cell transplantation. Each CDR3 protein gets one entry after TCRdb re-called the RT-PCR reads with MiXCR. The table lists approximately 200,000 distinct CDR3 sequences, around two fifths of them singletons. V lost 0 bases and J 2 bases, leaving 7 bases between the germline ends. The CDR3 has 14 residues. Germline-derived CDR1 and CDR2 are SGHAT and FQDESV (reference sequence). A few counts support this clonotype. This TCR derives from a human donor who was either an allogeneic HSCT recipient or a stem cell or donor lymphocyte infusion donor (not recorded which). It is not recorded whose cells these are; they may come from a transplant donor. The source material was blood, either unsorted or a sorted T cell fraction (not recorded which). The J gene is TRBJ1-1, the V gene TRBV11-1; D not certain. CDR3 DNA sequence: TGTGCCAGCAGCTTAGCGATGCGCAACACTGAAGCTTTCTTT. Its protein is CASSLAMRNTEAFF.